The source of this TCR beta chain is a study of T cell responses to AZD1222 COVID-19 vaccine. TCRdb keeps only in-frame clones here, not all; method: immunoSEQ multiplex PCR. The sample holds about 85,000 clones, roughly 87% seen once. Germline loops: CDR1 SGHAT, CDR2 FQNNGV. The V gene end was trimmed by 4 bases and the J gene end by 1 base; junction bases not matched to a gene: 6. This CDR3 comprises 15 residues. The chain links TRBV11-2 to TRBJ1-2, with 7 bases lining up with TRBD1. The sequence was obtained from an adult in good health. Specimen: peripheral blood, collected on day 0 of AZD1222 vaccination. The CDR3 protein is CASSYPNRGNYGYTF. CDR3 nucleotides: TGTGCCAGCAGCTACCCAAACAGGGGTAACTATGGCTACACCTTC.